This T cell receptor (beta chain) was identified in a study of T cells in Graves' hyperthyroidism and ophthalmopathy. Regarding the study as a whole: Patients with ophthalmopathy were separated from those with stable hyperthyroidism by a 13 V-J model.

Using RNA transcripts as the source, TCR beta CDR3 regions were amplified. HTBI primers were used for first-round RT-PCR of the TCR CDR3. TCRdb analysed the multiplex PCR reads with MiXCR anew, one entry per CDR3 protein. The profile shows roughly 500,000 distinct CDR3 sequences, about 16% of them singletons. For this clonotype: Its specificity is not known.

Isolation of PBMCs was performed on around 9.8 ml fresh peripheral blood. The receptor's source is a woman aged 25-40 years with Graves' ophthalmopathy. Material: blood.

The CDR3 protein is CATRSKDNYNSPLHF. As DNA, the CDR3 is TGTGCCACGAGGTCCAAAGACAACTATAATTCACCCCTCCACTTT. The gene calls are TRBV28 and TRBJ1-6; no definite D call. The ends were cut back, 10 bases at V and 3 bases at J, with 16 bases in the middle. The CDR3 has 15 residues. From germline, CDR1 is MDHEN and CDR2 SYDVKM.